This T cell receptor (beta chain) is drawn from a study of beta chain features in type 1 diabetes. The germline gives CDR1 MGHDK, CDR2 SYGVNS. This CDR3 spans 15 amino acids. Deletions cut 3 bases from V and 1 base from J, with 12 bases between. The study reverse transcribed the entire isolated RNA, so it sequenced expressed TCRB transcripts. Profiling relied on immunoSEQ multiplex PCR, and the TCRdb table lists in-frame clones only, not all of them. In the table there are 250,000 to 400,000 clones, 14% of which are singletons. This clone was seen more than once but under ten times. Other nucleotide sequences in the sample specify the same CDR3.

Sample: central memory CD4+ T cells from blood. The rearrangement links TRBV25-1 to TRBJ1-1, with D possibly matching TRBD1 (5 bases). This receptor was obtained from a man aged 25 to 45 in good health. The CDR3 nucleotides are TGTGCCAGCAGTGATCCCGCCGGGGGGAACACTGAAGCTTTCTTT. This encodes CASSDPAGGNTEAFF.